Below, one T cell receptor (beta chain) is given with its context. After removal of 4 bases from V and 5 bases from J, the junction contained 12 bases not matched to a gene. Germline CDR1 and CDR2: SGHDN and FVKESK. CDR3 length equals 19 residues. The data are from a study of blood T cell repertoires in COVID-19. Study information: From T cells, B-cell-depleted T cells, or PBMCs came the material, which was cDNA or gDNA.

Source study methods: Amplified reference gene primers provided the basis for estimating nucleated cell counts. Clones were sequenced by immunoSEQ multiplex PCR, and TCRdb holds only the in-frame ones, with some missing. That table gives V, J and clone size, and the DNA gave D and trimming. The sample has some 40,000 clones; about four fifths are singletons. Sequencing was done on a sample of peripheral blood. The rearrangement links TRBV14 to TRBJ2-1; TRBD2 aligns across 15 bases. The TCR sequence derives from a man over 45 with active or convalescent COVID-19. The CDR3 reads CASSRGLAGGRVSHNEQFF. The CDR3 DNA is TGTGCCAGCAGCCGGGGACTAGCGGGGGGCCGAGTCTCACACAATGAGCAGTTCTTC. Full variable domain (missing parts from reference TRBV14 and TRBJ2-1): EAGVTQFPSHSVIEKGQTVTLRCDPISGHDNLYWYRRVMGKEIKFLLHFVKESKQDESGMPNNRFLAERTGGTYSTLKVQPAELEDSGVYFCASSRGLAGGRVSHNEQFFGPGTRLTVL.